This TCR beta chain appears in the sequencing data of a study of control samples from healthy donors and cancer patients. CDR1 is SNHLY, CDR2 FYNNEI, per germline. This CDR3 has 15 amino acids. J lost 3 bases, V lost 1 base, and 3 bases had no gene match. Here immunoSEQ multiplex PCR was the method, and the copy in TCRdb shows in-frame clones only, minus some. The profile shows about 150,000 clones, over 90% of them singletons. The source of this sequence is a man aged 45-65 years in good health. The chain is built from TRBV2 and TRBJ2-3, with 8 bases fitting TRBD1. The sequenced material came from blood. CDR3 coding DNA: TGTGCCAGCAGTGAAGGCCGGGACAGGACAGATACGCAGTATTTT. It encodes CASSEGRDRTDTQYF.